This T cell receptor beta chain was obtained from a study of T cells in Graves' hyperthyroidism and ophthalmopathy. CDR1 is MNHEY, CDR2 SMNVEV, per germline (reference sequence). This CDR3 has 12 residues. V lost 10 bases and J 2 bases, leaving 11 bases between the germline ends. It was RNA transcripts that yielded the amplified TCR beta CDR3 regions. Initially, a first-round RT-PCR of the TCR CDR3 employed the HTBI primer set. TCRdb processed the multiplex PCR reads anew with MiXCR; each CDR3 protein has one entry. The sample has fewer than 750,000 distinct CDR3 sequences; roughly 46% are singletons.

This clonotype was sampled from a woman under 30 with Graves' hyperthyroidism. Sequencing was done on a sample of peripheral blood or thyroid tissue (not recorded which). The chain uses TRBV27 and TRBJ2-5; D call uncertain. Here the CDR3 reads CATGPVQETQYF. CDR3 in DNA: TGTGCCACCGGGCCTGTACAAGAGACCCAGTACTTC.